One sample yielded the 6 T cell receptor beta chains listed below, sequenced in a study of shared clonotypes between healthy human individuals. Sequencing used immunoSEQ multiplex PCR; TCRdb keeps in-frame clones, though not all of them. The sample lists hundreds of thousands of clones, around 72% occurring once. Source material: memory CD4+ T cells sorted from blood. Noted subset: CD45RA-negative fraction. The origin of the receptors is a woman in her 30s in good health.

The count of this clone is one. This chain links TRBV19 with TRBJ2-7; 8 bases fit TRBD1. The germline CDR1 and CDR2 sequences are LNHDA and SQIVND (reference sequence). The CDR3 spans 13 residues. V dropped 9 bases and J dropped 3; count of bases not matched to a gene: 7. The CDR3 is CASGQGRYYEQYF. The CDR3, as DNA: TGTGCCAGCGGACAGGGTCGTTACTACGAGCAGTACTTC.

This sequence joins TRBV7-9 and TRBJ1-3; D not certain. Trimming left V 5 bases short and J 3 bases short, with 5 bases between. The CDR3 length is 12 residues. The germline gives CDR1 SEHNR, CDR2 FQNEAQ (reference sequence). The chain's CDR3 is CASSHFGNTIYF. CDR3 in DNA: TGTGCCAGCAGCCATTTTGGAAACACCATATATTTT.

Comment on this clone: This specimen includes other DNA sequences encoding the same CDR3. The J gene is TRBJ2-1, the V gene TRBV5-1, with TRBD1 identical over 8 bases. The junction had 4 bases not matched to a gene; V was cut back by 4 bases and J by 1 base. Per germline, CDR1 SGHRS and CDR2 YFSETQ. The CDR3 length is 15 residues. In DNA, the CDR3 is TGCGCCAGCAGCGGGGACAGGTCTTCCTACAATGAGCAGTTCTTC. Protein: CASSGDRSSYNEQFF.

The CDR3 reads CASSEALRPEAFF. For the CDR3, the DNA is TGTGCCAGCAGTGAAGCCCTACGTCCTGAAGCTTTCTTT. This rearrangement joins TRBV6-1 to TRBJ1-1; D not certain. Germline CDR1 MNHNS, CDR2 SASEGT. The length of the CDR3 is 13 residues. V lost 0 bases and J 6 bases, leaving 8 bases between the germline ends.

The genes are TRBV7-2 and TRBJ2-1; no clear D gene. Trimming removed 5 bases at V and 0 bases at J, with 8 bases between. The CDR3 spans 14 residues. CDR1 and CDR2 from the germline V gene are SGHTA and FQGNSA. The CDR3 here is CASSRIGSYNEQFF. The CDR3, as DNA: TGTGCCAGCAGCCGGATCGGCTCCTACAATGAGCAGTTCTTC.

The chain uses TRBV28 and TRBJ2-7; 10 bases fit TRBD2. With 4 bases clipped from V and 2 bases from J, the junction kept 2 bases outside the gene matches. In germline, CDR1 is MDHEN, CDR2 SYDVKM. CDR3 size: 14 residues. CDR3 loop: CASSSTSGAYEQYF. CDR3 sequence (DNA): TGTGCCAGCAGTTCTACTAGCGGGGCCTACGAGCAGTACTTC.